This T cell receptor (beta chain) was profiled in a study of blood T cell repertoires in COVID-19. Study overall: The samples span acute and convalescent COVID-19 from the United States, Italy and Spain. The cDNA or gDNA used as material had been derived from T cells, B-cell-depleted T cells, or PBMCs.

Study processing details: Scientists estimated how many nucleated cells there were by amplifying reference gene primers. Measured with immunoSEQ multiplex PCR; TCRdb has only the in-frame clones, and not every one. V and J calls and clone size are copied from that table; D and trimming were computed from the DNA. Of around 130,000 clones in the sample, around 80% were seen once. From germline, CDR1 is SGHRS and CDR2 YFSETQ. Unmatched junction bases numbered 8, after V lost 4 bases and J lost 7 bases. This CDR3 region has 15 residues. Clinical history as reported by participants underpinned cohort assignment.

The specimen was PBMCs or T cells enriched from blood (not recorded which). The J gene is TRBJ1-4, the V gene TRBV5-1; 9 bases are a match to TRBD1. The TCR was taken from a man aged 40-49 years with acute COVID-19. CDR3 protein: CASSPGTGPPEKLFF. The CDR3, as DNA: TGCGCCAGCAGCCCAGGGACAGGGCCCCCTGAAAAACTGTTTTTT.